The entry that follows covers one T cell receptor beta chain sequence. The antigen is not known. The protocol was immunoSEQ multiplex PCR, while the TCRdb copy is restricted to in-frame clones and leaves out a portion. The data show about 220,000 clones, 88% seen once. The data are from a study of cytomegalovirus exposure and HLA in healthy donors. Background on the study: According to later analysis, the same platform produced the approximately 120 validation and 666 first-cohort repertoires. General study results and limits: Most TCR sequences showed up rarely, but some public TCRs showed up in many donors. Reports indicated that the classifier achieved high specificity and sensitivity in diagnosing cytomegalovirus status.

The sequence came from a woman under 30 in good health and CMV-seronegative. Sequences were obtained from PBMCs.

DNA for the CDR3: TGTGCCAGCAGTTTGGTCGGGGTGGGCTACGAGCAGTACTTC. It specifies CASSLVGVGYEQYF. This sequence joins TRBV27 and TRBJ2-7, with D possibly being TRBD2 (5 bases). In germline, CDR1 is MNHEY, CDR2 SMNVEV (reference sequence). Deletions cut 3 bases from V and 3 bases from J, with 12 bases between. This CDR3 spans 14 amino acids.